This T cell receptor beta chain emerged from a study of cytomegalovirus exposure and HLA in healthy donors. The germline gives CDR1 SGHDT, CDR2 YYEEEE. CDR3 size: 15 residues. Germline trimming cut 1 base from V and 0 bases from J; bases unmatched to any gene: 4. Note on this clone: Its specificity is unknown.

The donors gave bone marrow, and they were healthy. The PCR ran on 60 Vbeta and 13 Jbeta primers. Clones were sequenced by immunoSEQ multiplex PCR, and TCRdb holds only the in-frame ones, with some missing. The sample shows about 250,000 clones, roughly 70% of them seen only once. Findings of the study overall: It emerged from a later analysis that several of the most significant clusters appeared to be linked to common viral pathogens.

The sample taken for sequencing was PBMCs. The chain carries TRBV5-6 and TRBJ2-7, with 7 bases fitting TRBD2. The clonotype comes from a female donor in good health and CMV-seronegative. The CDR3 sequence is CASSLHGRSSYEQYF. The CDR3 DNA follows: TGTGCCAGCAGCTTGCACGGGAGGAGCTCCTACGAGCAGTACTTC.